The clone carrying this TCR beta chain was recorded a few times. As yet, its antigen is unknown. These data belong to a study of cytomegalovirus exposure and HLA in healthy donors. Healthy donors of bone marrow made up the group. The CDR3 length is 16 residues. J gave up 9 bases and V 4 bases, and 7 bases lay outside the gene matches. From germline, CDR1 is SGHDN and CDR2 FVKESK. Findings of the study overall: Rates of TCR association differed by HLA locus in a later analysis, with DRB1 highest and HLA-C lowest.

Amplification used 60 Vbeta primers and 13 Jbeta primers. Profiled with immunoSEQ multiplex PCR; TCRdb holds only in-frame clones, not every one. The sample consists of approximately 56,000 clones, about two thirds of them appearing once. What was sequenced was PBMCs. This sequence originates from a woman between 50 and 59 years old in good health and CMV-seropositive. The chain joins TRBV14 to TRBJ2-1; 15 bases are shared with TRBD2. CDR3 residues: CASSRPGLAGGSEQFF. The CDR3 nucleotides read TGTGCCAGCAGCCGACCGGGACTAGCGGGAGGAAGTGAGCAGTTCTTC.